This T cell receptor (beta chain) was obtained from a study of cytomegalovirus exposure and HLA in healthy donors. Overall study results and limits: The study found most TCR sequences rare, yet found some public TCRs in many donors.

This clone has more than one count but fewer than ten. Its antigen is currently unknown. Vbeta (60) and Jbeta (13) primers were used in the PCR. Methods used by the authors: Later analysis identified roughly 84 million unique TCR beta chains, 9 million to 13 million shared. TCRdb's copy holds only in-frame clones and misses some; the assay was immunoSEQ multiplex PCR. The V and J calls and clone size were taken over from that table, and D and trimming were inferred from the DNA. The table lists 150,000 to 180,000 clones, 74% of them singletons. The germline gives CDR1 MDHEN, CDR2 SYDVKM. V lost 6 bases, J lost 11 bases, and 19 bases lay in between. This CDR3 has 13 amino acids.

The origin of this receptor is a man in his thirties or forties in good health and CMV-seronegative. Sequencing used PBMCs. The J gene is TRBJ1-1, the V gene TRBV28; tentative D call: TRBD1 (5 bases). CDR3 in DNA: TGTGCCAGCAGAAGAGACAGTTTAATGTCGGCTTTCTTT. It yields the protein CASRRDSLMSAFF.